This T cell receptor beta chain was sequenced in a study of blood T cell repertoires in COVID-19. Assay used: immunoSEQ multiplex PCR; TCRdb lists only in-frame clones, some missing. The top ten hold about a tenth of the sample, which has about 120,000 clones, about 85% seen once. Trimming removed 9 bases from V and 3 bases from J, with 18 bases in between. From germline, CDR1 is SGHNT and CDR2 YYREEE (reference sequence). This CDR3 has 15 residues. The specimen sequenced was peripheral blood. This receptor was obtained from an elderly man with acute or convalescent COVID-19. The J gene is TRBJ2-2, the V gene TRBV5-4, with a possible D match to TRBD2 (6 bases). CDR3: CATASPGDYTGELFF. For the CDR3, the DNA is TGTGCCACCGCCAGCCCCGGGGACTACACCGGGGAGCTGTTTTTT.